These 22 T cell receptor beta chains share one sample of origin, sequenced in a study of technical replicates of blood from several donors. Libraries were prepared by immunoSEQ multiplex PCR; TCRdb keeps only in-frame clonotypes and omits some of them. The table lists under 90,000 clones, 93% of them singletons. The sequenced sample consisted of T cells isolated from PBMCs. These receptors were collected from a human donor in good health.

The table lists this clone with a count of one. V gene TRBV5-1 combines with J gene TRBJ1-5; 7 nucleotides agree with TRBD1. The germline CDR1 and CDR2 sequences are SGHRS and YFSETQ. The CDR3 covers 15 residues. V lost 0 bases and J lost 2; bases outside the gene matches: 2. The CDR3 region has the DNA TGCGCCAGCAGCTTGGCAGGGGGTGGCAATCAGCCCCAGCATTTT. This sequence encodes CASSLAGGGNQPQHF.

V usage is TRBV7-2 and J usage is TRBJ2-7; unclear D gene. The V gene's germline CDR1 is SGHTA and CDR2 FQGNSA. V was clipped by 5 bases and J by 0 bases, with 8 bases between them. The CDR3 totals 13 residues. The DNA for the CDR3 is TGTGCCAGCAGCCGCCTCTACTCCTACGAGCAGTACTTC. Encoded protein: CASSRLYSYEQYF.

This chain uses TRBV6-1 with TRBJ1-1; D gene ambiguous. Germline CDR1 and CDR2: MNHNS and SASEGT. Trimming removed 10 bases at V and 2 bases at J, with 14 bases between. The CDR3 extends over 13 amino acids. This chain's CDR3 is CATTKTTNTEAFF. CDR3 coding DNA: TGTGCCACCACCAAGACAACCAACACTGAAGCTTTCTTT.

The V call is TRBV5-1, the J call TRBJ2-5; 11 nucleotides match TRBD1. Trimming cost V 0 bases and J 2 bases; bases outside gene matches: 9. The CDR3 consists of 18 residues. Germline V CDR1 and CDR2: SGHRS, YFSETQ. The DNA for the CDR3 is TGCGCCAGCAGCTTGGTAGGGACAGGGGGATCGTTACAAGAGACCCAGTACTTC. Translated, it gives CASSLVGTGGSLQETQYF.

This clone was counted once. The chain combines TRBV28 with TRBJ2-7; D possibly corresponds to TRBD2 (5 bases). The CDR3 runs 13 residues. Germline lookup yields CDR1 MDHEN and CDR2 SYDVKM. V shed 6 bases and J shed 5 bases, with 14 bases lying between them. The CDR3 region has the DNA TGTGCCAGCAGCCAACCGGACTGGGACGAGCAGTACTTC. Its translation is CASSQPDWDEQYF.

This chain uses TRBV2 with TRBJ1-2, with D perhaps TRBD1 (5 bases). CDR1 SNHLY and CDR2 FYNNEI come from the germline V gene. The CDR3 extends over 14 amino acids. Trimming pared 3 bases from V and 6 bases from J, leaving 14 bases between. CDR3 in DNA: TGTGCCAGCAGTGATCCCGGGACTTACGATGGCTACACCTTC. It encodes CASSDPGTYDGYTF.

The chain uses TRBV7-9 and TRBJ1-2, with TRBD1 matching over 7 bases. Per germline, CDR1 SEHNR and CDR2 FQNEAQ (reference sequence). The CDR3 has 15 residues. V dropped 8 bases and J dropped 4; count of bases not matched to a gene: 13. The CDR3 sequence: CASSGRYRGGYGYTF. The CDR3 DNA sequence: TGTGCCAGCTCGGGGAGATACAGGGGCGGCTATGGCTACACCTTC.

The chain combines TRBV5-1 with TRBJ2-3; 14 nucleotides agree with TRBD2. This CDR3 has 17 amino acids. V was clipped by 5 bases and J by 4 bases; unmatched bases: 9. CDR1 and CDR2 from the germline V gene are SGHRS and YFSETQ. The CDR3 region is CASRLRTSGGTADTQYF. CDR3 DNA sequence: TGCGCCAGCAGGCTTAGGACTAGCGGGGGGACGGCAGATACGCAGTATTTT.

The chain couples TRBV6-5 to TRBJ1-1; no reliable D call. V lost 4 bases, J lost 6 bases, and 6 bases lay in between. Germline-derived CDR1 and CDR2 are MNHEY and SVGAGI. This CDR3 is built from 11 residues. DNA of the CDR3: TGTGCCAGCAGTTCCCGGGCTGAAGCTTTCTTT. The encoded protein is CASSSRAEAFF.

V gene TRBV27 combines with J gene TRBJ2-3; D may be TRBD2 (5 bases). This CDR3 has 17 residues. Deletions cut 4 bases from V and 2 bases from J, with 19 bases between. CDR1 and CDR2 from the germline V gene are MNHEY and SMNVEV (reference sequence). CDR3 protein: CASSSPYQGSLTDTQYF. CDR3 nucleotides: TGTGCCAGCAGTTCCCCCTATCAAGGGAGCCTCACAGATACGCAGTATTTT.

The chain carries TRBV11-1 and TRBJ2-2, with D possibly being TRBD2 (6 bases). Germline-derived CDR1 and CDR2 are SGHAT and FQDESV (reference sequence). CDR3 length: 14 amino acids. Trimming cost V 4 bases and J 1 base, with 7 bases left between them. The CDR3: CASSWRGNTGELFF. CDR3 in DNA: TGTGCCAGCAGCTGGCGGGGGAACACCGGGGAGCTGTTTTTT.

The genes are TRBV11-3 and TRBJ2-7, with TRBD1 matching 8 bases. The germline CDR1 and CDR2 sequences are SGHNT and YENEEA. After removal of 3 bases from V and 5 bases from J, the junction contained 6 bases not matched to a gene. This CDR3 has 14 residues. Here the CDR3 reads CASSLIDRGHEQYF. DNA for the CDR3: TGTGCCAGCAGCTTGATAGACAGGGGCCACGAGCAGTACTTC.

This sequence joins TRBV6-1 and TRBJ2-7, with a possible D match to TRBD2 (6 bases). V dropped 1 base and J dropped 3 bases, with 19 bases sitting between them. The CDR3 extends over 17 amino acids. Germline V gives CDR1 MNHNS, CDR2 SASEGT. DNA of the CDR3: TGTGCCAGCAGTGAAGGTTGGGACTTCACCGGTAACTACGAGCAGTACTTC. Translation: CASSEGWDFTGNYEQYF.

The CDR3 DNA follows: TGTGCCAGCAGCGTAAGCGGGACGGGAGGGCCCGCCGGGGAGCTGTTTTTT. It encodes CASSVSGTGGPAGELFF. This chain uses TRBV9 with TRBJ2-2, with 8 bases identical to TRBD2. The CDR3 spans 17 residues. J was trimmed by 6 bases and V by 1 base; bases with no gene match: 11. CDR1 SGDLS and CDR2 YYNGEE come from the germline V gene.

V is TRBV5-1 and J is TRBJ1-1; D call uncertain. Germline CDR1 and CDR2: SGHRS and YFSETQ. V lost 2 bases, J lost 0 bases, and 17 bases lay in between. The CDR3 consists of 17 residues. For the CDR3, the DNA is TGCGCCAGCAGCTTCAGTCGGATGCAGCGGATGAACACTGAAGCTTTCTTT. It encodes CASSFSRMQRMNTEAFF.

Only one count was recorded for this clone. The gene calls are TRBV10-1 and TRBJ2-7, with TRBD2 matching 9 bases. Trimming removed 6 bases from V and 1 base from J; junction bases left unmatched: 4. CDR3 length equals 14 residues. The germline gives CDR1 WNHNN, CDR2 SYGVQD (reference sequence). The CDR3: CASSWTSESYEQYF. The CDR3, as DNA: TGCGCCAGCAGCTGGACTAGCGAGTCCTACGAGCAGTACTTC.

V gene TRBV4-1 combines with J gene TRBJ1-1; 9 nucleotides align to TRBD1. The CDR3 extends over 15 amino acids. The trim removed 0 bases at V and 6 bases at J, leaving 5 bases unmatched. CDR1 MGHRA and CDR2 YSYEKL come from the germline V gene. The CDR3 DNA is TGCGCCAGCAGCCAAGAGGGACAGGGTCGCGCTGAAGCTTTCTTT. Translated: CASSQEGQGRAEAFF.

The V gene is TRBV28, the J gene TRBJ2-3; D ambiguous. Trimming cost V 6 bases and J 3 bases, with 10 bases left between them. CDR1 is MDHEN and CDR2 is SYDVKM in the germline V gene. This CDR3 spans 13 amino acids. This CDR3 is CASRRGATDTQYF. The CDR3 DNA reads as TGTGCCAGCAGGAGAGGAGCTACAGATACGCAGTATTTT.

The chain carries TRBV4-1 and TRBJ2-1, with 12 bases matching TRBD2. Germline V gene sequence: CDR1 MGHRA, CDR2 YSYEKL. V was clipped by 3 bases and J by 0 bases; unmatched bases: 3. The CDR3 has 17 residues. CDR3 coding DNA: TGCGCCAGCAGCCAGGTACTAGCGGGAGGCTCCTACAATGAGCAGTTCTTC. This translates into CASSQVLAGGSYNEQFF.

The gene calls are TRBV5-1 and TRBJ2-7, with D possibly matching TRBD1 (5 bases). Trimming stripped 4 bases from V and 0 bases from J, with 14 bases between. CDR1 is SGHRS and CDR2 is YFSETQ in the germline V gene. This CDR3 spans 15 amino acids. The CDR3 protein is CASSVRVPGSYEQYF. Written as DNA, the CDR3 is TGCGCCAGCAGCGTCAGGGTCCCCGGCTCCTACGAGCAGTACTTC.

This clone appeared a single time. The genes are TRBV9 and TRBJ2-3; perhaps TRBD2 as D (5 bases). CDR3 length equals 14 residues. V shed 0 bases and J shed 5 bases, with 10 bases lying between them. The germline V gene has CDR1 SGDLS and CDR2 YYNGEE. For the CDR3, the DNA is TGTGCCAGCAGCGTAGGCGGGTGGGTAGATACGCAGTATTTT. It is translated as CASSVGGWVDTQYF.

In its sample, this clone was seen once. The chain recombines TRBV7-8 with TRBJ1-1; a weak D match, TRBD1 (5 bases). The V gene lost 2 bases and the J gene lost 5 bases, with 9 bases spanning the gap. CDR3 length: 13 residues. Germline CDR1 is SGHVS and CDR2 is FQNEAQ. The CDR3 DNA reads TGTGCCAGCAGCTTAACAGGTTTGACTGAAGCTTTCTTT. The encoded protein is CASSLTGLTEAFF.